This TCR beta chain was documented in a study of a mutant IDH1 vaccine in newly diagnosed glioma. About the research overall: Averaging around 42 years of age, treated patients were roughly 60% male and approximately 38% female. Previous treatment comprised radiotherapy, temozolomide, or both, mostly both.

TCRdb keeps only in-frame clones here, not all; method: immunoSEQ multiplex PCR. There are around 37,000 clones in the sample; more than 90% occur only once, and 15% to 20% lies in the top ten. Time point in this sample: baseline, week 1 (first vaccination visit). The sample's treatment: pre-vaccination baseline after standard-of-care therapy. The CDR3 contains 15 residues. V dropped 5 bases and J dropped 2; count of bases not matched to a gene: 3. Germline V CDR1 and CDR2: SGHTA, FQGNSA. The sequences come from PBMCs, collected from a glioma patient treated with radiotherapy, temozolomide or both. The chain joins TRBV7-2 to TRBJ2-7; 13 positions agree with TRBD2. The clonotype was recovered from a man aged 18 to 30 with glioma. CDR3 bases: TGTGCCAGCAGCCAGGGACTAGCGGGAACCTACGAGCAGTACTTC. Its translation is CASSQGLAGTYEQYF.